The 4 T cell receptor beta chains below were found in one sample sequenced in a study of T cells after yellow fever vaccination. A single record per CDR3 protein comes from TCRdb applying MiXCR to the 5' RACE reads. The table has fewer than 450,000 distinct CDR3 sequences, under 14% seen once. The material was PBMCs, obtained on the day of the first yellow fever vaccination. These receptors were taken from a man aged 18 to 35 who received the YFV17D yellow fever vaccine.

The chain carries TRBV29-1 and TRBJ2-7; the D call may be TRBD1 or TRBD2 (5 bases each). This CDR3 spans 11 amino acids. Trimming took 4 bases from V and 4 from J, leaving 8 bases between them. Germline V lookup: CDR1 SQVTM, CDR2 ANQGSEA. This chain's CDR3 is CSVGGRYEQYF. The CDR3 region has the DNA TGCAGCGTTGGGGGACGTTACGAGCAGTACTTC.

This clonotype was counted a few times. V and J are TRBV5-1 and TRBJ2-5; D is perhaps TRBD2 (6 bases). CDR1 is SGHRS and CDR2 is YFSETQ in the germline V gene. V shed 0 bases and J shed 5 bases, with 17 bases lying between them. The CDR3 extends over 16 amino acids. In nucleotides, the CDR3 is TGCGCCAGCAGCTTGGCGGTCGGCGGGGAACAGGAGACCCAGTACTTC. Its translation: CASSLAVGGEQETQYF.

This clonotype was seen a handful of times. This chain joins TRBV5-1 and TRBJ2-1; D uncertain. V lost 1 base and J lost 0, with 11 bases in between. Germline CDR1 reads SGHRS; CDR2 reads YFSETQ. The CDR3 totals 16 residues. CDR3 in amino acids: CASSLWIGSSYNEQFF. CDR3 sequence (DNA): TGCGCCAGCAGCTTGTGGATAGGTAGCTCCTACAATGAGCAGTTCTTC.

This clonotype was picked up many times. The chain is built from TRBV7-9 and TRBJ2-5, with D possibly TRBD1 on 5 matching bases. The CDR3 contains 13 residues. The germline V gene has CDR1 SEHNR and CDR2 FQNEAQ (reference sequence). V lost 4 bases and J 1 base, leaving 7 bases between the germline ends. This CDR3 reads CASSSDSQETQYF. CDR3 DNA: TGTGCCAGCAGCTCCGACAGCCAAGAGACCCAGTACTTC.